These 17 T cell receptor beta chains share one sample of origin, sequenced in a study of cytomegalovirus exposure and HLA in healthy donors (dated by TCRdb to the late 2010s). Library preparation used the immunoSEQ multiplex PCR assay. TCRdb took over this immuneACCESS table, retaining in-frame rearrangements with V and J assigned. Such tables are incomplete; in checked studies, under half of the missing clones stem from an unresolved V gene, and the remainder is unexplained. The sample table records tens of thousands of clones; approximately 95% of these occur just once. The ten most abundant clones make up 2% to 2.5% of the sample. Sample: PBMCs. These TCRs come from a woman aged 18-35 years in good health and CMV-seronegative.

The chain uses TRBV7-9 and TRBJ2-7; 8 bases match TRBD1. Trimming removed 6 bases from V and 2 bases from J; junction bases left unmatched: 3. Germline lookup yields CDR1 SEHNR and CDR2 FQNEAQ (reference sequence). This CDR3 comprises 13 residues. CDR3 nucleotides: TGTGCCAGCAGACCGGGACAGGCCTACGAGCAGTACTTC. It is translated as CASRPGQAYEQYF. Combining the CDR3 with reference TRBV7-9 and TRBJ2-7 gives the whole variable domain DTGVSQNPRHKITKRGQNVTFRCDPISEHNRLYWYRQTLGQGPEFLTYFQNEAQLEKSRLLSDRFSAERPKGSFSTLEIQRTEQGDSAMYLCASRPGQAYEQYFGPGTRLTVT.

The rearrangement links TRBV27 to TRBJ2-5; D is perhaps TRBD2 (6 bases). The V gene's germline CDR1 is MNHEY and CDR2 SMNVEV (reference sequence). V lost 1 base, J lost 4 bases, and 7 bases lay in between. The length of the CDR3 is 13 residues. The CDR3 here is CASSLLRGETQYF. The CDR3 DNA sequence: TGTGCCAGCAGTTTATTGCGGGGAGAGACCCAGTACTTC.

This clone was seen a single time. V usage is TRBV27 and J usage is TRBJ2-7, with 8 nucleotides matching TRBD2. In germline, CDR1 is MNHEY, CDR2 SMNVEV (reference sequence). The CDR3 totals 15 residues. Germline trimming cut 2 bases from V and 3 bases from J; bases unmatched to any gene: 6. CDR3 nucleotides: TGTGCCAGCAGTTTAAGTGGAGCGGGAGTCTACGAGCAGTACTTC. It yields the protein CASSLSGAGVYEQYF.

This clone was observed once. This rearrangement joins TRBV19 to TRBJ1-5; 7 positions match TRBD1. The germline gives CDR1 LNHDA, CDR2 SQIVND (reference sequence). This CDR3 has 16 amino acids. V shed 4 bases, J shed 4 bases, and the junction held 10 bases outside the gene matches. The CDR3 reads CASSTPGTEKNQPQHF. CDR3 DNA: TGTGCCAGTAGTACCCCCGGGACAGAGAAAAATCAGCCCCAGCATTTT.

The chain links TRBV4-1 to TRBJ2-2; TRBD1 agrees at 8 bases. The germline gives CDR1 MGHRA, CDR2 YSYEKL. This CDR3 comprises 17 residues. Trimming took 0 bases from V and 6 from J; bases not matched to a gene: 9. The CDR3 bases are TGCGCCAGCAGCCAAGAGTCGCAGGGGGCCCATCCCGGGGAGCTGTTTTTT. Translation gives CASSQESQGAHPGELFF.

The chain joins TRBV6-5 to TRBJ2-7, with a possible D match to TRBD1 (6 bases). V lost 2 bases, J lost 2 bases, and 10 bases lay in between. CDR1 and CDR2 (germline): MNHEY, SVGAGI. This CDR3 is built from 14 residues. In DNA, the CDR3 is TGTGCCAGCAGTTACGGAACAGGGACCTACGAGCAGTACTTC. This translates into CASSYGTGTYEQYF.

The gene calls are TRBV27 and TRBJ1-5; D not resolved. Germline values: CDR1 MNHEY, CDR2 SMNVEV (reference sequence). The CDR3 is 14 amino acids. V was cut by 5 bases and J by 6 bases, with 14 bases left in between. As DNA, the CDR3 is TGTGCCAGCAGTGATGCCGGGGTCGGTCAGCCCCAGCATTTT. Amino acid sequence: CASSDAGVGQPQHF.

The chain has TRBV15 and TRBJ1-1, with D possibly matching TRBD1 (5 bases). V lost 5 bases and J 0 bases, leaving 7 bases between the germline ends. There are 13 residues in the CDR3. Germline-derived CDR1 and CDR2 are LNHNV and YYDKDF (reference sequence). The CDR3 here is CATSGDLNTEAFF. As DNA, the CDR3 is TGTGCCACCAGCGGGGACTTGAACACTGAAGCTTTCTTT.

The chain couples TRBV29-1 to TRBJ1-3; no reliable D call. From germline, CDR1 is SQVTM and CDR2 ANQGSEA. The CDR3 is made up of 12 amino acids. V lost 8 bases and J lost 0, with 8 bases in between. The CDR3 reads CSLRDSGNTIYF. For the CDR3, the DNA is TGCAGCCTAAGAGACTCTGGAAACACCATATATTTT.

The chain couples TRBV28 to TRBJ1-1; the D gene is possibly TRBD1 (5 bases). V lost 6 bases to trimming and J lost 0 bases, with 11 bases between them. In germline, CDR1 is MDHEN, CDR2 SYDVKM. The CDR3 extends over 14 amino acids. In DNA, the CDR3 is TGTGCCAGCAGGGAGCGGGGCTTGAACACTGAAGCTTTCTTT. It yields the protein CASRERGLNTEAFF. The full variable domain, its missing parts supplied by reference TRBV28 and TRBJ1-1, is DVKVTQSSRYLVKRTGEKVFLECVQDMDHENMFWYRQDPGLGLRLIYFSYDVKMKEKGDIPEGYSVSREKKERFSLILESASTNQTSMYLCASRERGLNTEAFFGQGTRLTVV.

This clone was recorded once. This chain uses TRBV28 with TRBJ2-1; a possible D gene is TRBD2 (6 bases). CDR1 is MDHEN and CDR2 is SYDVKM in the germline V gene. The CDR3 runs to 14 residues. Trimming cost V 7 bases and J 2 bases, with 12 bases left between them. The CDR3 reads CASISPGAYNEQFF. CDR3 nucleotides: TGTGCCAGCATTTCACCGGGGGCCTACAATGAGCAGTTCTTC.

This clone occurred once. The rearrangement joins TRBV4-1 to TRBJ2-1, with a tentative D call TRBD1 (6 bases). Germline CDR1 reads MGHRA; CDR2 reads YSYEKL. The CDR3 has 16 amino acids. Trimming removed 0 bases at V and 0 bases at J, with 9 bases between. CDR3 bases: TGCGCCAGCAGCCAAGACGGACAGAGCTCCTACAATGAGCAGTTCTTC. Its translation is CASSQDGQSSYNEQFF.

This chain links TRBV7-2 with TRBJ2-7; 8 bases map to TRBD1. This CDR3 contains 15 residues. The trim removed 6 bases at V and 3 bases at J, leaving 10 bases unmatched. The germline gives CDR1 SGHTA, CDR2 FQGNSA. In nucleotides, the CDR3 is TGTGCCAGCAGTTCAACGACAGGGGTTATCTACGAGCAGTACTTC. Residues: CASSSTTGVIYEQYF.

Remarks on this clone: Germline and junction disagree at one end, which may indicate a read error. The rearrangement uses TRBV18 and TRBJ2-5, with unresolved D. This CDR3 region has 15 residues. In germline, CDR1 is KGHSH, CDR2 LQKENI. CDR3 in DNA: TGTGCCAGCTCCCCACCGACAATCCCTCAAGAGACCCAGTACTTC. It encodes CASSPPTIPQETQYF.

The chain is built from TRBV9 and TRBJ1-1; D may be TRBD1 (6 bases). V shed 3 bases and J shed 1 base, with 13 bases lying between them. The CDR3 has 15 amino acids. Germline CDR1 and CDR2: SGDLS and YYNGEE. CDR3 bases: TGTGCCAGCAGCGCTTCACAGGGCTCGAACACTGAAGCTTTCTTT. Its protein product is CASSASQGSNTEAFF.

The rearrangement uses TRBV2 and TRBJ2-1, with D possibly matching TRBD1 (5 bases). Trimming left V 0 bases short and J 4 bases short, with 10 bases between. The CDR3 covers 15 residues. The germline gives CDR1 SNHLY, CDR2 FYNNEI. The CDR3 reads CASSEATEYYNEQFF. The CDR3 DNA reads TGTGCCAGCAGTGAAGCGACAGAGTATTACAATGAGCAGTTCTTC.

The rearrangement links TRBV5-1 to TRBJ2-5; a possible D gene is TRBD2 (6 bases). The CDR3 consists of 13 residues. Between the trimmed V and J ends, which lost 4 bases and 3 bases, there was a span of 10 bases. Germline CDR1 SGHRS, CDR2 YFSETQ. The CDR3 nucleotides read TGCGCCAGCAGCCGCTCTAGCGAAGAGACCCAGTACTTC. As protein: CASSRSSEETQYF.